This T cell receptor beta chain was found in a study of OX40 agonist ivuxolimab in advanced cancers. Notes on the study in general: With doses of 0.1-3.0 mg/kg, partial responders showed among the lowest clonal expansion.

About this clone: Its matching antigen is unknown.

The assay was immunoSEQ multiplex PCR, and TCRdb's table has in-frame clones only and misses some. In the table there are tens of thousands of clones, about 76% of which are singletons. Losses at the gene ends were 6 bases for V and 1 base for J; bases not matched to a gene: 5. The germline V gene encodes CDR1 MNHEY and CDR2 SMNVEV (reference sequence). The CDR3 contains 15 residues. This TCR came from an adult with an advanced solid tumor such as melanoma, head and neck, liver or kidney cancer. The rearrangement joins TRBV27 to TRBJ2-7, with 11 bases fitting TRBD2. This material consisted of CD4+ or CD8+ T cells sorted from blood, taken in a trial of the OX40 agonist ivuxolimab. DNA of the CDR3: TGTGCCAGCAGGCTAGCGGGAGGCAATTCCTACGAGCAGTACTTC. Amino acid sequence: CASRLAGGNSYEQYF.